This TCR beta chain came from a study of cytomegalovirus exposure and HLA in healthy donors. The overall study: Earlier findings included about 120 million unique TCR beta sequences obtained from about 179 million T cells. The Caucasian-associated ancestry cluster contained 75% to 85% of the approximately 420 genotyped donors. The study, taken as a whole, reports: Later, an analysis found that common viral pathogens appeared to be linked with several of the most significant clusters. Cytomegalovirus association was assigned to some 160 TCR beta chains.

Concerning this clone: What it recognizes is unknown.

The CDR3 is 16 amino acids. Trimming pared 0 bases from V and 4 bases from J, leaving 13 bases between. CDR1 and CDR2 (germline): ENHRY, SYGVKD. The PCR had 60 Vbeta and 13 Jbeta primers. The table came from immunoSEQ multiplex PCR; TCRdb's copy has only in-frame clones and leaves some out. Among 180,000 or so clones, approximately 80% were seen once, and the ten largest hold around 1.4%. The sample taken for sequencing was PBMCs. This receptor was obtained from a girl aged 10-17 years in good health and CMV-seropositive. The chain combines TRBV10-3 with TRBJ1-5; D perhaps matches TRBD1 (5 bases). CDR3 DNA sequence: TGTGCCATCAGTGAGTCGATGGGGCGTGGTAATCAGCCCCAGCATTTT. It codes for CAISESMGRGNQPQHF.